These 26 T cell receptor beta chains were sequenced from one sample in a study of shared clonotypes between healthy human individuals. TCRdb's table, derived via immunoSEQ multiplex PCR, lists solely in-frame clones and lacks some. Of 2 million to 2.5 million clones in the sample, about 95% were seen once. CD45RO-negative, CCR7-positively selected cells formed the naive CD8 fraction, excluding terminally differentiated effector memory CD45RA+ cells. The sequencing input was naive CD8+ T cells sorted from blood. The receptors stem from a man aged 18 to 35 in good health.

The V gene is TRBV10-3, the J gene TRBJ1-5; D call uncertain. V shed 3 bases and J shed 4 bases, with 7 bases lying between them. CDR1 is ENHRY and CDR2 is SYGVKD in the germline V gene. The CDR3 is made up of 13 amino acids. CDR3 in DNA: TGTGCCATCAGTGATGGTCCTAATCAGCCCCAGCATTTT. Residues: CAISDGPNQPQHF.

This chain links TRBV28 with TRBJ2-4; D is undetermined. V lost 2 bases and J lost 6, with 14 bases in between. CDR3 length equals 15 residues. The germline V gene has CDR1 MDHEN and CDR2 SYDVKM. In DNA form, the CDR3 reads TGTGCCAGCAGTTTAACTTGGACCTCGGCAAACATTCAGTACTTC. It yields the protein CASSLTWTSANIQYF.

The genes are TRBV2 and TRBJ2-7; the match to TRBD2 covers 7 bases. This CDR3 spans 16 amino acids. J was trimmed by 3 bases and V by 7 bases; bases with no gene match: 15. Germline loops: CDR1 SNHLY, CDR2 FYNNEI. CDR3 bases: TGTGCCAGCAAAGTCGGGGGAGCGGGGAGCTTCTACGAGCAGTACTTC. It translates to CASKVGGAGSFYEQYF.

The chain combines TRBV7-8 with TRBJ2-7, with D perhaps assigned TRBD1 or TRBD2 (5 bases each). V lost 2 bases to trimming and J lost 7 bases, with 12 bases between them. CDR1 SGHVS and CDR2 FQNEAQ come from the germline V gene. The CDR3 runs 13 residues. The DNA for the CDR3 is TGTGCCAGCAGCTTAAGGGACGCCCTTGAGCAGTACTTC. Protein product: CASSLRDALEQYF.

The V and J genes are TRBV6-6 and TRBJ2-2; D not certain. Trimming stripped 2 bases from V and 2 bases from J, with 9 bases between. Germline V gene lookup returns CDR1 MNHNY and CDR2 SVGAGI (reference sequence). The CDR3 loop spans 15 amino acids. In nucleotides, the CDR3 is TGTGCCAGCAGTTACCCCTACAGTAACACCGGGGAGCTGTTTTTT. This translates into CASSYPYSNTGELFF.

V usage is TRBV28 and J usage is TRBJ2-3; D gene uncertain. Trimming removed 3 bases from V and 3 bases from J, with 10 bases in between. CDR3 length: 14 amino acids. Germline V lookup: CDR1 MDHEN, CDR2 SYDVKM. The CDR3 sequence: CASSFYTSTDTQYF. Written as DNA, the CDR3 is TGTGCCAGCAGTTTTTACACATCAACAGATACGCAGTATTTT.

This clone was seen a single time. This chain links TRBV29-1 with TRBJ2-1, with 10 bases aligning to TRBD1. Trimming cost V 4 bases and J 7 bases; bases outside gene matches: 1. The length of the CDR3 is 12 residues. The germline V gene has CDR1 SQVTM and CDR2 ANQGSEA. In DNA, the CDR3 is TGCAGCGTTGGGGGACAGGGGAATGAGCAGTTCTTC. Protein: CSVGGQGNEQFF.

CDR3 nucleotide sequence: TGTGCCAGCAGTGAAAGCGTTGGGGCCACCGGGGAGCTGTTTTTT. This gives the protein CASSESVGATGELFF. The chain uses TRBV6-1 and TRBJ2-2, with D possibly TRBD1 on 5 matching bases. CDR1 is MNHNS and CDR2 is SASEGT in the germline V gene. CDR3 length: 15 residues. V gave up 2 bases and J gave up 4 bases, with 11 bases separating them.

The V call is TRBV15, the J call TRBJ1-2; D uncertain. Trimming stripped 0 bases from V and 3 bases from J, with 5 bases between. CDR3 size: 13 residues. Per germline, CDR1 LNHNV and CDR2 YYDKDF (reference sequence). Here the CDR3 reads CATSRDEDYGYTF. CDR3 in DNA: TGTGCCACCAGCAGAGATGAGGACTATGGCTACACCTTC.

CDR3 coding DNA: TGCGCCAGCAGCTTGCAGGGAGCAGGGGCCTACGAGCAGTACTTC. It codes for CASSLQGAGAYEQYF. The chain employs TRBV5-1 and TRBJ2-7; a possible D gene is TRBD1 (6 bases). From germline, CDR1 is SGHRS and CDR2 YFSETQ. The CDR3 spans 15 residues. V lost 1 base, J lost 2 bases, and 13 bases lay in between.

The rearrangement uses TRBV9 and TRBJ1-1; TRBD1 matches at 7 bases. Trimming cost V 3 bases and J 5 bases; bases outside gene matches: 10. CDR1 is SGDLS and CDR2 is YYNGEE in the germline V gene. The CDR3 is 15 amino acids. The CDR3 DNA follows: TGTGCCAGCAGCGGAGGCAGACAGGGTCGGACTGAAGCTTTCTTT. This encodes CASSGGRQGRTEAFF.

J is TRBJ2-3 and V is TRBV28; D gene uncertain. V was pared by 2 bases and J by 5 bases, with 11 bases between. Germline values: CDR1 MDHEN, CDR2 SYDVKM. CDR3 length equals 14 residues. CDR3 sequence: CASSLLQLGDTQYF. CDR3 nucleotides: TGTGCCAGCAGTTTACTCCAACTGGGAGATACGCAGTATTTT.

As for this clone: Other DNA sequences in this specimen translate into the identical CDR3. DNA of the CDR3: TGTGCCAGCAGCTTAGGTGAATCCGATGGCTACACCTTC. Translated, it gives CASSLGESDGYTF. The J gene is TRBJ1-2, the V gene TRBV13; no reliable D call. V lost 0 bases, J lost 6 bases, and 8 bases lay in between. The CDR3 covers 13 residues. Per the germline V gene, CDR1 is PRHDT and CDR2 is FYEKMQ (reference sequence).

The J gene is TRBJ2-3, the V gene TRBV19; 7 bases match TRBD2. CDR3 length equals 14 residues. V dropped 9 bases and J dropped 0; count of bases not matched to a gene: 6. Per germline, CDR1 LNHDA and CDR2 SQIVND (reference sequence). CDR3 nucleotides: TGTGCCAGCTCCGGGGAGGGTAGCACAGATACGCAGTATTTT. This sequence encodes CASSGEGSTDTQYF.

This sequence joins TRBV5-1 and TRBJ2-3; 8 nucleotides agree with TRBD2. CDR1 is SGHRS, CDR2 YFSETQ, per germline. The V gene end was trimmed by 4 bases and the J gene end by 4 bases; junction bases not matched to a gene: 8. This CDR3 spans 15 amino acids. The CDR3 DNA is TGCGCCAGCAGCGAGGGACTAGGAGGGGCAGATACGCAGTATTTT. It is translated as CASSEGLGGADTQYF.

This sequence joins TRBV19 and TRBJ1-5; 8 bases line up with TRBD1. Trimming cost V 10 bases and J 5 bases; bases outside gene matches: 10. This CDR3 spans 14 amino acids. Germline-derived CDR1 and CDR2 are LNHDA and SQIVND (reference sequence). CDR3 nucleotides: TGTGCCACCGCCGGGACAGGCCCTTATCAGCCCCAGCATTTT. Protein: CATAGTGPYQPQHF.

V usage is TRBV30 and J usage is TRBJ1-1; maybe TRBD1 (6 bases). V lost 4 bases, J lost 4 bases, and 19 bases lay in between. The CDR3 totals 15 residues. Germline CDR1 GTSNPN, CDR2 SVGIG (reference sequence). The chain's CDR3 is CAWTPQGRVGTEAFF. The DNA for the CDR3 is TGTGCCTGGACCCCCCAGGGGCGCGTGGGCACTGAAGCTTTCTTT. Full variable domain (outside the CDR3, taken from reference TRBV30 and TRBJ1-1): SQTIHQWPATLVQPVGSPLSLECTVEGTSNPNLYWYRQAAGRGLQLLFYSVGIGQISSEVPQNLSASRPQDRQFILSSKKLLLSDSGFYLCAWTPQGRVGTEAFFGQGTRLTVV.

The sample holds one count of this clone. This chain uses TRBV7-9 with TRBJ2-3; 8 bases are shared with TRBD2. Germline V gene lookup returns CDR1 SEHNR and CDR2 FQNEAQ (reference sequence). This CDR3 contains 16 residues. Unmatched junction bases numbered 2, after V lost 0 bases and J lost 0 bases. The CDR3 DNA reads TGTGCCAGCAGCTTAGCGCGGGGGGCAAGCACAGATACGCAGTATTTT. Protein sequence: CASSLARGASTDTQYF.

A few counts support this clone. This sample also contains other DNA sequences that code for the same CDR3. This chain links TRBV6-5 with TRBJ1-2; D is perhaps TRBD1 (6 bases). Trimming took 6 bases from V and 4 from J, leaving 9 bases between them. Germline CDR1 reads MNHEY; CDR2 reads SVGAGI. The CDR3 has 12 residues. The CDR3: CASSPDSYGYTF. Here the CDR3 DNA reads TGTGCCAGCAGCCCGGACAGCTATGGCTACACCTTC.

The gene calls are TRBV5-4 and TRBJ1-2; the D gene is possibly TRBD1 (6 bases). The germline gives CDR1 SGHNT, CDR2 YYREEE (reference sequence). Trimming stripped 3 bases from V and 4 bases from J, with 13 bases between. This CDR3 comprises 14 residues. The CDR3 DNA reads as TGTGCCAGCAGCTCACCGGACAGCCTCTATGGCTACACCTTC. The encoded protein is CASSSPDSLYGYTF.

The J gene is TRBJ2-6, the V gene TRBV5-6, with 8 bases identical to TRBD2. The V and J ends lost 2 bases and 0 bases, in that order; junction bases with no gene match: 7. The CDR3 is made up of 18 amino acids. Germline lookup yields CDR1 SGHDT and CDR2 YYEEEE. The CDR3 region has the DNA TGTGCCAGCAGCTTATCAGCTAGCGGGTACTCTGGGGCCAACGTCCTGACTTTC. This sequence encodes CASSLSASGYSGANVLTF. Full variable domain (outside the CDR3, taken from reference TRBV5-6 and TRBJ2-6): DAGVTQSPTHLIKTRGQQVTLRCSPKSGHDTVSWYQQALGQGPQFIFQYYEEEERQRGNFPDRFSGHQFPNYSSELNVNALLLGDSALYLCASSLSASGYSGANVLTFGAGSRLTVL.

The chain recombines TRBV19 with TRBJ2-7; TRBD1 matches at 10 bases. CDR1 and CDR2 from the germline V gene are LNHDA and SQIVND (reference sequence). This CDR3 is 15 amino acids long. J gave up 5 bases and V 6 bases, and 10 bases lay outside the gene matches. The CDR3 region is CASSSRDRGRHEQYF. The CDR3 nucleotides are TGTGCCAGTAGCTCCCGGGACAGGGGACGGCACGAGCAGTACTTC.

The gene calls are TRBV28 and TRBJ1-4; D is possibly TRBD1 (6 bases). Germline CDR1 is MDHEN and CDR2 is SYDVKM. The ends were cut back, 1 base at V and 8 bases at J, with 11 bases in the middle. CDR3 length: 14 amino acids. The CDR3 here is CASSLYRAGEKLFF. The CDR3 DNA sequence: TGTGCCAGCAGTTTATACAGGGCCGGGGAAAAACTGTTTTTT.

The chain employs TRBV5-1 and TRBJ2-7, with D perhaps assigned TRBD1 or TRBD2 (5 bases each). The length of the CDR3 is 15 residues. Trimming pared 0 bases from V and 4 bases from J, leaving 14 bases between. The germline CDR1 and CDR2 sequences are SGHRS and YFSETQ. This chain's CDR3 is CASSLGGTVEYEQYF. The CDR3 DNA follows: TGCGCCAGCAGCTTGGGTGGGACGGTTGAGTACGAGCAGTACTTC.

This clone was detected a few times. Compared with germline, one end of the junction differs, possibly owing to a read error. The chain uses TRBV7-9 and TRBJ2-7, with a tentative D call TRBD2 (6 bases). The CDR3 length is 14 residues. CDR1 SEHNR and CDR2 FQNEAQ come from the germline V gene (reference sequence). For the CDR3, the DNA is TGTGCCAGCAGCCCGACTAGTTTTCTTTCGACGAAATGGTTC. Translation gives CASSPTSFLSTKWF.

This clone was detected once. The rearrangement joins TRBV7-9 to TRBJ1-1; no definite D call. There are 14 residues in the CDR3. Germline V gene data show CDR1 as SEHNR and CDR2 as FQNEAQ (reference sequence). The V end was cut by 5 bases, the J end by 6 bases, with 16 bases between. The CDR3 DNA reads as TGTGCCAGCAGCCCCGGCTTATCGGGCGCTGAAGCTTTCTTT. Translation: CASSPGLSGAEAFF.